The 20 T cell receptor beta chains reported below all come from one sample, sequenced in a study of cytomegalovirus exposure and HLA in healthy donors. The PCR used 60 Vbeta and 13 Jbeta primers. The method was immunoSEQ multiplex PCR; TCRdb's version includes in-frame clones alone and lacks a portion of them. The repertoire holds roughly 160,000 clones, around 80% seen once, with roughly 7.6% in the top ten. The sequenced material came from PBMCs. The receptors shown here come from a woman aged 40 to 50 in good health and CMV-seropositive.

J is TRBJ2-7 and V is TRBV28; 7 bases align to TRBD2. CDR3 length: 16 residues. V shed 4 bases, J shed 3 bases, and the junction held 12 bases outside the gene matches. In germline, CDR1 is MDHEN, CDR2 SYDVKM. The CDR3 DNA is TGTGCCAGCAGTTCCCCGGGCGGGGGAGGGAACTACGAGCAGTACTTC. Translating it yields CASSSPGGGGNYEQYF. Together with reference TRBV28 and TRBJ2-7, the CDR3 gives the full variable domain: DVKVTQSSRYLVKRTGEKVFLECVQDMDHENMFWYRQDPGLGLRLIYFSYDVKMKEKGDIPEGYSVSREKKERFSLILESASTNQTSMYLCASSSPGGGGNYEQYFGPGTRLTVT.

The chain employs TRBV7-8 and TRBJ1-1; unclear D gene. Germline loops: CDR1 SGHVS, CDR2 FQNEAQ. Trimming took 0 bases from V and 4 from J, leaving 18 bases between them. The CDR3 sequence is 17 residues long. CDR3: CASSLAIGSAGGTEAFF. The CDR3 region has the DNA TGTGCCAGCAGCTTAGCGATCGGGTCAGCCGGTGGCACTGAAGCTTTCTTT.

This rearrangement joins TRBV28 to TRBJ2-1, with D tentatively TRBD1 (7 bases). Germline lookup yields CDR1 MDHEN and CDR2 SYDVKM. The CDR3 runs to 15 residues. The ends were cut back, 8 bases at V and 4 bases at J, with 18 bases in the middle. The CDR3 DNA sequence: TGTGCCAGCCAACTTGGAGGGGGCGCTTACAATGAGCAGTTCTTC. Translating it yields CASQLGGGAYNEQFF.

This chain uses TRBV27 with TRBJ2-7; D might be TRBD2 (5 bases). CDR1 and CDR2 (germline): MNHEY, SMNVEV (reference sequence). The CDR3 extends over 14 amino acids. Trimming left V 5 bases short and J 1 base short, with 12 bases between. In DNA, the CDR3 is TGTGCCAGCAGTCCAAGGGAGTATTCCTACGAGCAGTACTTC. It encodes CASSPREYSYEQYF.

The rearrangement uses TRBV5-1 and TRBJ1-2, with D possibly being TRBD1 (6 bases). Germline CDR1 and CDR2: SGHRS and YFSETQ. This CDR3 spans 13 amino acids. Trimming removed 0 bases from V and 5 bases from J, with 8 bases in between. This CDR3 is CASSLGGQYGYTF. CDR3 in DNA: TGCGCCAGCAGCTTGGGGGGGCAGTATGGCTACACCTTC.

For this clone: Germline and junction disagree at one end, which may indicate a read error. The chain combines TRBV7-7 with TRBJ1-1; 8 positions match TRBD1. The CDR3 loop spans 13 amino acids. CDR1 SSHAT and CDR2 FNYEAQ come from the germline V gene (reference sequence). CDR3 in amino acids: CASSLDRDTEAFF. Here the CDR3 DNA reads TGTGCTAGCAGTTTGGACAGGGACACTGAAGCTTTCTTT. Full variable domain (outside the CDR3, taken from reference TRBV7-7 and TRBJ1-1): GAGVSQSPRYKVTKRGQDVTLRCDPISSHATLYWYQQALGQGPEFLTYFNYEAQPDKSGLPSDRFSAERPEGSISTLTIQRTEQRDSAMYRCASSLDRDTEAFFGQGTRLTVV.

The V and J genes are TRBV18 and TRBJ2-7, with TRBD1 matching over 10 bases. The CDR3 length is 15 residues. Germline trimming cut 3 bases from V and 7 bases from J; bases unmatched to any gene: 9. Germline V lookup: CDR1 KGHSH, CDR2 LQKENI. The chain's CDR3 is CASSPPTGGAGEQYF. CDR3 in DNA: TGTGCCAGCTCACCCCCGACAGGGGGCGCTGGGGAGCAGTACTTC.

This chain links TRBV6-6 with TRBJ2-7; 7 nucleotides align to TRBD1. The germline V gene encodes CDR1 MNHNY and CDR2 SVGAGI (reference sequence). J lost 2 bases, V lost 6 bases, and 10 bases had no gene match. This CDR3 comprises 15 residues. CDR3 protein: CASSPGTANTYEQYF. For the CDR3, the DNA is TGTGCCAGCAGCCCCGGGACAGCTAACACCTACGAGCAGTACTTC.

The chain recombines TRBV7-2 with TRBJ2-7, with TRBD2 as a possible D gene (5 bases). This CDR3 contains 14 residues. Trimming stripped 5 bases from V and 3 bases from J, with 14 bases between. Germline loops: CDR1 SGHTA, CDR2 FQGNSA. CDR3 amino acids: CASSASSRSYEQYF. CDR3 in DNA: TGTGCCAGCAGCGCCTCTAGCAGGAGCTACGAGCAGTACTTC.

The chain couples TRBV4-2 to TRBJ1-2; D possibly corresponds to TRBD1 (5 bases). CDR3 length: 18 amino acids. Germline assignment: CDR1 LGHNA and CDR2 YNFKEQ. The ends were cut back, 0 bases at V and 8 bases at J, with 25 bases in the middle. CDR3 loop: CASSQDGGMRSTRGGYTF. The CDR3 coding sequence is TGTGCCAGCAGCCAAGACGGAGGAATGAGATCCACTCGGGGGGGCTACACCTTC.

This clone was observed once. The V and J genes are TRBV11-2 and TRBJ2-3; D is perhaps TRBD1 (6 bases). The CDR3 spans 15 residues. Trimming shortened V by 5 bases and J by 5 bases, and 17 bases separated the two germline ends. The germline V gene encodes CDR1 SGHAT and CDR2 FQNNGV. The CDR3 loop is CASSPHATGGDTQYF. DNA of the CDR3: TGTGCCAGCAGCCCTCACGCGACAGGAGGAGATACGCAGTATTTT.

This clone occurred a few times. The genes are TRBV4-1 and TRBJ2-7; perhaps TRBD1 as D (6 bases). The V and J ends lost 1 base and 6 bases respectively, with 10 bases between them. The CDR3 totals 13 residues. CDR1 and CDR2 (germline): MGHRA, YSYEKL. The CDR3: CASSQAQGFEQYF. The CDR3 region has the DNA TGCGCCAGCAGCCAAGCTCAGGGGTTCGAGCAGTACTTC.

The chain links TRBV7-9 to TRBJ2-3, with D possibly matching TRBD1 (5 bases). The ends were cut back, 4 bases at V and 0 bases at J, with 11 bases in the middle. Germline V gene data show CDR1 as SEHNR and CDR2 as FQNEAQ (reference sequence). The CDR3 has 15 amino acids. As DNA, the CDR3 is TGTGCCAGCAGCTCAGGGAACCCTAGCACAGATACGCAGTATTTT. Its translation: CASSSGNPSTDTQYF.

This clone was observed a handful of times. The rearrangement uses TRBV29-1 and TRBJ2-1; 11 nucleotides align to TRBD2. The germline gives CDR1 SQVTM, CDR2 ANQGSEA. J lost 6 bases, V lost 8 bases, and 18 bases had no gene match. The CDR3 extends over 17 amino acids. CDR3 DNA: TGCAGCCCCCCGGGCAGGGAAAGACTAGCGGGATTCAATGAGCAGTTCTTC. Amino acid sequence: CSPPGRERLAGFNEQFF.

This sequence joins TRBV2 and TRBJ2-4, with D possibly being TRBD1 (6 bases). This CDR3 is 14 amino acids long. Trimming took off 7 bases at V and 0 bases at J, with 10 bases between the two ends. Germline V CDR1 and CDR2: SNHLY, FYNNEI. This CDR3 is CASKGQLAKNIQYF. The CDR3 DNA is TGTGCCAGCAAGGGACAACTAGCCAAAAACATTCAGTACTTC.

The V gene is TRBV5-1, the J gene TRBJ1-1; 7 bases match TRBD1. This CDR3 comprises 15 residues. V shed 4 bases and J 1 base; nucleotides not matched to a gene: 7. CDR1 SGHRS and CDR2 YFSETQ come from the germline V gene. The CDR3 bases are TGCGCCAGCAGCCCGAGGGGACAGACGAACACTGAAGCTTTCTTT. As protein: CASSPRGQTNTEAFF.

The chain combines TRBV7-6 with TRBJ1-2; tentatively, D is TRBD1 (6 bases). Trimming removed 5 bases from V and 3 bases from J, with 19 bases in between. There are 16 residues in the CDR3. The germline CDR1 and CDR2 sequences are SGHVS and FNYEAQ. CDR3 amino acids: CASSPGEGMRYYGYTF. CDR3 coding DNA: TGTGCCAGCAGCCCAGGGGAGGGCATGAGGTACTATGGCTACACCTTC.

This rearrangement joins TRBV18 to TRBJ2-1; D not certain. The CDR3 has 13 residues. CDR1 and CDR2 from the germline V gene are KGHSH and LQKENI. Trimming took 1 base from V and 9 from J, leaving 10 bases between them. The CDR3 loop is CASSPHGASEQFF. The CDR3, as DNA: TGTGCCAGCTCACCACATGGAGCCAGTGAGCAGTTCTTC.

The V and J genes are TRBV9 and TRBJ2-1, with D possibly matching TRBD1 (5 bases). Germline CDR1 reads SGDLS; CDR2 reads YYNGEE. The length of the CDR3 is 16 residues. The V and J ends lost 8 bases and 7 bases respectively, with 25 bases between them. CDR3 amino acids: CASTSLWTSSPNEQFF. In nucleotides, the CDR3 is TGTGCCAGTACGTCCCTTTGGACATCAAGTCCGAATGAGCAGTTCTTC.

This clone occurred a few times. The rearrangement uses TRBV5-6 and TRBJ2-1; 8 bases fit TRBD1. The junction had 8 bases not matched to a gene; V was cut back by 2 bases and J by 13 bases. CDR1 is SGHDT and CDR2 is YYEEEE in the germline V gene. This CDR3 region has 13 residues. CDR3 in amino acids: CASSLQGVQKQFF. The CDR3 nucleotides read TGTGCCAGCAGCTTACAGGGGGTCCAGAAACAGTTCTTC.